The present TCR beta chain was sequenced within a study of cytomegalovirus exposure and HLA in healthy donors. Separate from the roughly 700-subject first cohort, the approximately 120-subject validation cohort was the one that the donors belonged to. Clones were read by immunoSEQ multiplex PCR, and TCRdb kept only the in-frame ones, dropping some. Here the sample spans some 200,000 clones, about 93% being singletons. The sample consisted of PBMCs. This TCR came from a woman between 18 and 30 years old in good health and CMV-seronegative.

The CDR3 region has the DNA TGCGCCAGCAGCTTGGGACAGGAGTTGGAAAAACTGTTTTTT. Encoded protein: CASSLGQELEKLFF. The chain employs TRBV5-1 and TRBJ1-4; possibly TRBD1 for D (6 bases). There are 14 residues in the CDR3. Germline CDR1 is SGHRS and CDR2 is YFSETQ. The V end lost 0 bases, the J end lost 8 bases, and 11 bases lay between the germline ends.